The 23 T cell receptor beta chains below were found in one sample sequenced in a study of blood T cell repertoires in COVID-19. Libraries were prepared by immunoSEQ multiplex PCR; TCRdb keeps only in-frame clonotypes and omits some of them. The sample lists 150,000 or so clones; 90% were seen once. The sample comprised peripheral blood. All receptors come from a man between 60 and 70 years old with active or convalescent COVID-19.

V gene TRBV19 combines with J gene TRBJ1-1; TRBD1 aligns across 9 bases. Germline trimming cut 5 bases from V and 0 bases from J; bases unmatched to any gene: 1. The length of the CDR3 is 14 residues. Germline CDR1 reads LNHDA; CDR2 reads SQIVND (reference sequence). The CDR3 nucleotides are TGTGCCAGTAGTGGACAGGGGCTGAACACTGAAGCTTTCTTT. It specifies CASSGQGLNTEAFF.

The gene calls are TRBV5-1 and TRBJ1-4; TRBD1 matches at 8 bases. Germline V gene lookup returns CDR1 SGHRS and CDR2 YFSETQ. The J segment lost 7 bases and the V segment lost 5 bases, leaving 7 bases of the junction unmatched. CDR3 length equals 14 residues. In nucleotides, the CDR3 is TGCGCCAGCAGAGGTCAGGGGGCGCGTGAAAAACTGTTTTTT. Translated, it gives CASRGQGAREKLFF.

The rearrangement uses TRBV14 and TRBJ1-6; 11 bases are shared with TRBD1. The CDR3 consists of 16 residues. V trimming: 4 bases; J trimming: 10 bases; junction bases outside the gene matches: 9. Germline V lookup: CDR1 SGHDN, CDR2 FVKESK. CDR3 bases: TGTGCCAGCAGCCGGGGAGGGACAGGGGGACGGTCACCCCTCCACTTT. This sequence encodes CASSRGGTGGRSPLHF.

This chain links TRBV11-2 with TRBJ2-2; no firm D call. The V gene's germline CDR1 is SGHAT and CDR2 FQNNGV. The V end was cut by 5 bases, the J end by 4 bases, with 8 bases between. The CDR3 is 13 residues long. CDR3 bases: TGTGCCAGCAGCCGGTCGGGCACCGGGGAGCTGTTTTTT. Its protein is CASSRSGTGELFF.

The J gene is TRBJ2-1, the V gene TRBV18; TRBD2 matches at 13 bases. Looked up from germline, CDR1 is KGHSH and CDR2 is LQKENI. CDR3 length equals 17 residues. The V segment lost 1 base and the J segment 7 bases; nucleotides outside the gene matches: 7. The DNA of the CDR3 is TGTGCCAGCTCACCACAATCGGGACTAGCGGGATCGAATGAGCAGTTCTTC. Its protein product is CASSPQSGLAGSNEQFF.

The chain is built from TRBV7-9 and TRBJ2-2; D is perhaps TRBD1 (5 bases). CDR3 size: 12 residues. Trimming removed 7 bases at V and 7 bases at J, with 10 bases between. Germline loops: CDR1 SEHNR, CDR2 FQNEAQ (reference sequence). The CDR3 nucleotides are TGTGCCAGCAAGGGGTTGATCGGGGAGCTGTTTTTT. This encodes CASKGLIGELFF.

This clone was found once. This chain connects TRBV2 to TRBJ1-1, with a possible D match to TRBD1 (5 bases). In germline, CDR1 is SNHLY, CDR2 FYNNEI. This CDR3 is built from 13 residues. V shed 7 bases and J shed 1 base, with 10 bases lying between them. CDR3 sequence: CASTPTGNTEAFF. The DNA for the CDR3 is TGTGCCAGCACCCCCACAGGGAACACTGAAGCTTTCTTT.

The chain couples TRBV5-1 to TRBJ2-1, with 8 nucleotides matching TRBD2. The CDR3 contains 16 residues. V was pared by 0 bases and J by 0 bases, with 2 bases of the junction left unmatched. The V gene's germline CDR1 is SGHRS and CDR2 YFSETQ. The CDR3: CASSLVAGNSYNEQFF. The CDR3 bases are TGCGCCAGCAGCTTGGTAGCGGGGAACTCCTACAATGAGCAGTTCTTC.

The chain links TRBV12-3 or TRBV12-4 to TRBJ1-2; D not certain. V shed 5 bases and J shed 8 bases, with 9 bases lying between them. This CDR3 has 11 amino acids. For the CDR3, the DNA is TGTGCCAGCAGTGGACTCTCGGGCTACACCTTC. This sequence encodes CASSGLSGYTF.

This clone was observed a single time. The V and J genes are TRBV27 and TRBJ1-6; 7 nucleotides match TRBD1. V was clipped by 4 bases and J by 7 bases; unmatched bases: 1. Germline CDR1 is MNHEY and CDR2 is SMNVEV (reference sequence). This CDR3 region has 13 residues. CDR3 region: CASSSRGNSPLHF. As DNA, the CDR3 is TGTGCCAGCAGTTCCAGGGGGAATTCACCCCTCCACTTT.

The genes are TRBV5-4 and TRBJ2-3, with a weak D call TRBD2 (6 bases). CDR1 is SGHNT and CDR2 is YYREEE in the germline V gene (reference sequence). The CDR3 is 18 amino acids. V lost 1 base to trimming and J lost 0 bases, with 18 bases between them. In DNA form, the CDR3 reads TGTGCCAGCAGCTTGCTGGCCGGGGGAGCCGCTAGCACAGATACGCAGTATTTT. This sequence encodes CASSLLAGGAASTDTQYF.

This clone was recorded once. The rearrangement links TRBV19 to TRBJ1-5, with 9 bases that match TRBD1. Unmatched junction bases numbered 4, after V lost 5 bases and J lost 2 bases. CDR1 and CDR2 from the germline V gene are LNHDA and SQIVND (reference sequence). The CDR3 runs to 15 residues. The CDR3 is CASSAQGAGNQPQHF. The CDR3, as DNA: TGTGCCAGTAGTGCACAGGGGGCAGGCAATCAGCCCCAGCATTTT.

The chain has TRBV12-3 or TRBV12-4 and TRBJ1-2; a possible D gene is TRBD1 (5 bases). This CDR3 region has 13 residues. The ends were cut back, 8 bases at V and 5 bases at J, with 15 bases in the middle. CDR3 DNA: TGTGCCAGCGGGAGGGGCCCAGCTTATGGCTACACCTTC. Residues: CASGRGPAYGYTF.

The chain recombines TRBV11-3 with TRBJ1-1; D is undetermined. V was cut by 2 bases and J by 2 bases, with 6 bases left in between. The CDR3 runs to 13 residues. CDR1 and CDR2 (germline): SGHNT, YENEEA. CDR3 loop: CASSLMGNTEAFF. The CDR3 region has the DNA TGTGCCAGCAGCTTAATGGGCAACACTGAAGCTTTCTTT.

This chain connects TRBV6-5 to TRBJ2-7; the match to TRBD1 covers 9 bases. CDR1 is MNHEY, CDR2 SVGAGI, per germline. V dropped 0 bases and J dropped 3; count of bases not matched to a gene: 6. The CDR3 runs 16 residues. The CDR3 DNA follows: TGTGCCAGCAGTTACTCCGGGACAGGGTTTTACTACGAGCAGTACTTC. This encodes CASSYSGTGFYYEQYF.

This rearrangement joins TRBV10-3 to TRBJ2-3, with 8 positions matching TRBD2. From germline, CDR1 is ENHRY and CDR2 SYGVKD. The CDR3 totals 17 residues. The J segment lost 0 bases and the V segment lost 4 bases, leaving 9 bases of the junction unmatched. Written as DNA, the CDR3 is TGTGCCATCAGTGGGGGACTAGTAATCACTAGCACAGATACGCAGTATTTT. Residues: CAISGGLVITSTDTQYF.

V and J are TRBV29-1 and TRBJ2-5; TRBD1 might be the D (6 bases). Germline V gene data show CDR1 as SQVTM and CDR2 as ANQGSEA. This CDR3 spans 13 amino acids. Trimming took off 7 bases at V and 0 bases at J, with 12 bases between the two ends. Written as DNA, the CDR3 is TGCAGCGGAACAGGGCGATACCAAGAGACCCAGTACTTC. Translation gives CSGTGRYQETQYF.

The J gene is TRBJ2-7, the V gene TRBV9; D is possibly TRBD2 (7 bases). CDR1 and CDR2 from the germline V gene are SGDLS and YYNGEE. Trimming removed 0 bases from V and 3 bases from J, with 13 bases in between. CDR3 length: 15 amino acids. CDR3 amino acids: CASSVADGGHYEQYF. The CDR3 nucleotides read TGTGCCAGCAGCGTAGCTGACGGGGGGCACTACGAGCAGTACTTC.

The rearrangement uses TRBV2 and TRBJ1-5, with D unclear. Trimming pared 2 bases from V and 11 bases from J, leaving 13 bases between. CDR3 length: 13 amino acids. Germline CDR1 and CDR2: SNHLY and FYNNEI. CDR3 DNA sequence: TGTGCCAGCAGTGAACAACGGGAGGTGGCCCAGCATTTT. Translated: CASSEQREVAQHF.

The chain carries TRBV21-1 and TRBJ1-5; the table's TRBD1 call for D was not verified on the DNA. TRBV21-1 is described as a pseudogene. This CDR3 has 18 residues. The CDR3 loop reads CASVQGQGTGNSNQPQHF. CDR3 nucleotide sequence: TGTGCCAGCGTACAGGGACAGGGTACAGGCAATAGCAATCAGCCCCAGCATTTT.

This clone occurred once. The gene calls are TRBV15 and TRBJ2-2; D gene uncertain. This CDR3 is built from 14 residues. Trimming shortened V by 2 bases and J by 0 bases, and 4 bases separated the two germline ends. Germline V gene sequence: CDR1 LNHNV, CDR2 YYDKDF (reference sequence). The CDR3 nucleotides read TGTGCCACCAGCAGAATCTCGAACACCGGGGAGCTGTTTTTT. Translated, it gives CATSRISNTGELFF.

The chain recombines TRBV24-1 with TRBJ2-2; 8 bases map to TRBD1. V lost 9 bases and J lost 6; bases outside the gene matches: 14. Germline CDR1 KGHDR, CDR2 SFDVKD. This CDR3 comprises 16 residues. The CDR3 protein is CATSSPGTGASGELFF. CDR3 nucleotides: TGTGCCACCTCTTCCCCCGGGACAGGCGCGTCCGGGGAGCTGTTTTTT.

This clone was seen once. V is TRBV19 and J is TRBJ1-4; 7 nucleotides agree with TRBD1. The V gene's germline CDR1 is LNHDA and CDR2 SQIVND (reference sequence). Trimming cost V 5 bases and J 11 bases; bases outside gene matches: 11. This CDR3 has 14 amino acids. The CDR3 nucleotides are TGTGCCAGTAGTCTCCGACAGGGAATAGGGAAACTGTTTTTT. This translates into CASSLRQGIGKLFF.